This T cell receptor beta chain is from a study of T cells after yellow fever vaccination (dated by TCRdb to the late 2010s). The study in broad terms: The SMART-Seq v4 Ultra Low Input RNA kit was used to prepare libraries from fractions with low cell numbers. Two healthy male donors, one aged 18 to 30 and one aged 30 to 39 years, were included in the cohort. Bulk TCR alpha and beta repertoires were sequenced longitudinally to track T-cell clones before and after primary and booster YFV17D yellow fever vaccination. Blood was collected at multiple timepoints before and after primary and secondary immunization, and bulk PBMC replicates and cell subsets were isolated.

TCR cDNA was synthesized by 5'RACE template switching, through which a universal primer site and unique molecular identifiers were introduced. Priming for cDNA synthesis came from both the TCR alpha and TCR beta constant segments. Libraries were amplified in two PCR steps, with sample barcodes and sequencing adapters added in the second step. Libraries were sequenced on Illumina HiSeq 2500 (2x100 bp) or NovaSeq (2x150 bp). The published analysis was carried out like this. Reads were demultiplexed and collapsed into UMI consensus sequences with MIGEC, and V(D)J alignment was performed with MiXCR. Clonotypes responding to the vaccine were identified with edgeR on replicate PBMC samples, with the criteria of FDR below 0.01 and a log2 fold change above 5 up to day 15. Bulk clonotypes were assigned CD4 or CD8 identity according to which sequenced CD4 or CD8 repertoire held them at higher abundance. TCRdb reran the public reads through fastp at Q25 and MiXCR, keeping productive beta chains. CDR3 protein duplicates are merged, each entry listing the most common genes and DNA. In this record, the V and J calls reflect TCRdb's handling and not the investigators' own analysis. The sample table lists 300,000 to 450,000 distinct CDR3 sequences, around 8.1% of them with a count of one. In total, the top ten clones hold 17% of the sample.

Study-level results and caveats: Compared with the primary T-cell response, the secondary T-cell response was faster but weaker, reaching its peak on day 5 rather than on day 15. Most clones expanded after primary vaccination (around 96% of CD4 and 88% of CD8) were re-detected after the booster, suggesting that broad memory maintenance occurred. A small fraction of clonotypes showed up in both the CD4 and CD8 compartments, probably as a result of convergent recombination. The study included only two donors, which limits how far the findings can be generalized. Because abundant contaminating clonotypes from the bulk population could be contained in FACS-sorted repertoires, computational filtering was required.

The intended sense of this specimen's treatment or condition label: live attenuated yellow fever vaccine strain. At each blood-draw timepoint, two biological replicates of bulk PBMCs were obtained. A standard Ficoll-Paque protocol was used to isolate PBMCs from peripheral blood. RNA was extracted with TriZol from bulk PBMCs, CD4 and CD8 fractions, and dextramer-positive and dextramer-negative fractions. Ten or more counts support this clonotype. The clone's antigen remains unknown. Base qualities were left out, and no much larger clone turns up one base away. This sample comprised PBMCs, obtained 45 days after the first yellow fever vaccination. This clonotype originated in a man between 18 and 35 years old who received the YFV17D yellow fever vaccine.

CDR3 protein: CASSKVGQAPGELFF. The DNA is TGTGCCAGCAGCAAAGTGGGACAGGCCCCCGGGGAGCTGTTTTTT. The rearranged chain carries TRBV2 and TRBJ2-2; the junction holds 8 bases that match TRBD1. V trim: 6 bases; J trim: 6 bases; unmatched bases: 9. The CDR1 and CDR2 encoded by the germline V gene are SNHLY and FYNNEI. The cysteine opens and the phenylalanine closes a CDR3 of 15 amino acids. Only CDR3 DNA is held: 45 bases, read in frame from base 1. With the rest looked up from the reference TRBV2 and TRBJ2-2 genes rather than sequenced, the full variable domain is EPEVTQTPSHQVTQMGQEVILRCVPISNHLYFYWYRQILGQKVEFLVSFYNNEISEKSEIFDDQFSVERPDGSNFTLKIRSTKLEDSAMYFCASSKVGQAPGELFFGEGSRLTVL.